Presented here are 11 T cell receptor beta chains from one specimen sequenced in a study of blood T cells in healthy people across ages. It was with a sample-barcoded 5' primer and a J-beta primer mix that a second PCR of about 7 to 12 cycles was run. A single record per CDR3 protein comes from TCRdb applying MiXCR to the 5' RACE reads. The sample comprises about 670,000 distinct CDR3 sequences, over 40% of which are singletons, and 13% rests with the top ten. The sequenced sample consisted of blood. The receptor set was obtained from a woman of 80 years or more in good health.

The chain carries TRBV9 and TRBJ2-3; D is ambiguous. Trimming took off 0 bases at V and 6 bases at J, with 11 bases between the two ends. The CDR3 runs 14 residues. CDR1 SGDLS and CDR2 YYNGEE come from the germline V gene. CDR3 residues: CASSVEVSRDTQYF. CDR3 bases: TGTGCCAGCAGCGTAGAGGTGTCGCGCGATACGCAGTATTTT.

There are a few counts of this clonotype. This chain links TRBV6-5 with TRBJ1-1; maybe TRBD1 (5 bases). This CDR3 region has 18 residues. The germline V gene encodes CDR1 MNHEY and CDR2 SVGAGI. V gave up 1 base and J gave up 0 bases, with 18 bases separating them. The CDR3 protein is CASSYLVAGRKLNTEAFF. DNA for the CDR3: TGTGCCAGCAGTTACTTGGTTGCAGGGCGAAAATTGAACACTGAAGCTTTCTTT.

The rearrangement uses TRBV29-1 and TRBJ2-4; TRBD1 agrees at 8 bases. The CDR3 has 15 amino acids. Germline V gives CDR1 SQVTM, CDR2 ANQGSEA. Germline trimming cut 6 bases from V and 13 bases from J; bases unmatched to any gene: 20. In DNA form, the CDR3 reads TGCAGCGTGACGAACAGGGGGTCGGGACTCTACGTGCAGTACTTC. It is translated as CSVTNRGSGLYVQYF.

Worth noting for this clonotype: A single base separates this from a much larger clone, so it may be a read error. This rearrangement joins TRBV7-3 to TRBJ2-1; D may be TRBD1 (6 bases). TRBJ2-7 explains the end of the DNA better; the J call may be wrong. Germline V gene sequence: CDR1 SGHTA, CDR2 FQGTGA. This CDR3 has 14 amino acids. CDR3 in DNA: TGTGCCAGCAGCCGTCGGACAGCCTACAATGAGCAGTACTTC. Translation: CASSRRTAYNEQYF.

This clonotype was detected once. CDR3 region: CASGHGLETQYF. CDR3 in DNA: TGTGCCAGCGGACACGGTTTAGAGACCCAGTACTTC. V is TRBV12-3 or TRBV12-4 and J is TRBJ2-5; possible D gene TRBD1, 5 bases. Trimming pared 8 bases from V and 4 bases from J, leaving 11 bases between. The CDR3 sequence is 12 residues long.

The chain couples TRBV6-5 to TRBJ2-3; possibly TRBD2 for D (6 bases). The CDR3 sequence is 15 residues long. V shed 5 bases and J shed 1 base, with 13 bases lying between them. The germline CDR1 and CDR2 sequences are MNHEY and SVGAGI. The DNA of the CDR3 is TGTGCCAGCAGTAACCCGGGACTTCGCACAGATACGCAGTATTTT. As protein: CASSNPGLRTDTQYF.

For the CDR3, the DNA is TGTGCCAGCCGCCGCGAGGAAAACTATGGCTACACCTTC. Its translation is CASRREENYGYTF. The V and J genes are TRBV6-2 or TRBV6-3 and TRBJ1-2; D remains unclear. CDR1 is MNHEY and CDR2 is SVGEGT in the germline V gene. With 8 bases removed from V and 2 bases from J, the gap between germline ends came to 12 bases. The CDR3 is made up of 13 amino acids.

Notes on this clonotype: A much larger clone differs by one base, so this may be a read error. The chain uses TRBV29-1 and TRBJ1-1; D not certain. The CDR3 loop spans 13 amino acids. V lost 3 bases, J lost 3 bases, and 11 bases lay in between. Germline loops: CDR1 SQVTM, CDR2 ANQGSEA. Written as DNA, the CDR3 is TGCAGCGTTGAGGAACAGTGGGACACTGAAGCTTTCTTT. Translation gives CSVEEQWDTEAFF.

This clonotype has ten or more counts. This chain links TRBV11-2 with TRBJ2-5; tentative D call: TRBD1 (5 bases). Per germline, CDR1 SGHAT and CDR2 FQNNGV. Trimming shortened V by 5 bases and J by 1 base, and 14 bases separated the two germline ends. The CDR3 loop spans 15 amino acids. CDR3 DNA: TGTGCCAGCAGCGCCTTGCTAGGGGTCCAAGAGACCCAGTACTTC. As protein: CASSALLGVQETQYF.

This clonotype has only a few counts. The DNA for the CDR3 is TGTGCCTGGAGTGCCAGTGACAGGGGGAGACGGCCCCAGCATTTT. Protein product: CAWSASDRGRRPQHF. The chain links TRBV30 to TRBJ1-5; 9 bases map to TRBD1. Germline values: CDR1 GTSNPN, CDR2 SVGIG (reference sequence). The CDR3 is 15 residues long. The V and J ends lost 1 base and 9 bases, in that order; junction bases with no gene match: 10. Together with reference TRBV30 and TRBJ1-5, the CDR3 gives the full variable domain: SQTIHQWPATLVQPVGSPLSLECTVEGTSNPNLYWYRQAAGRGLQLLFYSVGIGQISSEVPQNLSASRPQDRQFILSSKKLLLSDSGFYLCAWSASDRGRRPQHFGDGTRLSIL.

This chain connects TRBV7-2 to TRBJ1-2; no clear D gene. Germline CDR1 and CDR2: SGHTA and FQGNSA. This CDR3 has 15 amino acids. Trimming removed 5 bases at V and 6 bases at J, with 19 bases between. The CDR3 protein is CASSLGVSTRNGYTF. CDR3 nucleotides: TGTGCCAGCAGCCTCGGGGTCTCCACCCGAAATGGCTACACCTTC.